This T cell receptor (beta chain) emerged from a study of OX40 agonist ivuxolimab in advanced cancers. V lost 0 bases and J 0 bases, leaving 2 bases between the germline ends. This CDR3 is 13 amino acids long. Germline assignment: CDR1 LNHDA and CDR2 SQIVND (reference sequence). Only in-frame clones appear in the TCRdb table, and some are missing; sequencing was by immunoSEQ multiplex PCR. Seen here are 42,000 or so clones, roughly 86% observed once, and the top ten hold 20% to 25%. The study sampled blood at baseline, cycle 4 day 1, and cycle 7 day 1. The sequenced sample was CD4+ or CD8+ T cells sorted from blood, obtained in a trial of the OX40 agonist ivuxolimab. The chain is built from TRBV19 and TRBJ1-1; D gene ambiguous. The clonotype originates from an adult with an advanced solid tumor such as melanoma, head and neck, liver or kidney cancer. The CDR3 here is CASSIEMNTEAFF. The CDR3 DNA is TGTGCCAGTAGTATAGAAATGAACACTGAAGCTTTCTTT.